This section outlines one T cell receptor (beta chain) sequence together with its context. No antigen is known for it. Each donor was healthy, and each was a bone marrow donor. This entry comes from a study of cytomegalovirus exposure and HLA in healthy donors. General observations from the study: A later analysis showed HLA-associated TCR beta chains outstripping equally common others in clonal expansion.

The PCR was carried out with 60 Vbeta primers and 13 Jbeta primers. Assay: immunoSEQ multiplex PCR; the TCRdb copy retains only in-frame clones and omits some. With about 110,000 clones in the sample, the ten largest clones hold 3.7%. The germline CDR1 and CDR2 sequences are MNHNS and SASEGT. Trimming took off 2 bases at V and 6 bases at J, with 17 bases between the two ends. The CDR3 totals 16 residues. The V gene is TRBV6-1, the J gene TRBJ2-1, with TRBD2 as a possible D gene (5 bases). The source material was PBMCs. This sequence originates from a man in his thirties or forties in good health and CMV-seronegative. CDR3 DNA sequence: TGTGCCAGCAGTGAAAGCAGCACATCCACTAGCAATGAGCAGTTCTTC. Protein product: CASSESSTSTSNEQFF.